This T cell receptor beta chain originates from a study of identical twins. Findings and caveats of the study: Recombination models fit unrelated individuals' TCR alpha sharing but underestimated twins'. Weaker excess twin sharing was seen among beta out-of-frame sequences.

Only healthy Caucasians were included as donors. The authors used template switching to add a universal primer site and gave cDNA unique molecular identifiers. TCRdb called the 5' RACE reads again in MiXCR, with one record for every CDR3 protein. The data hold some 500,000 distinct CDR3 sequences, with around an eighth observed a single time. This clonotype was picked up a small number of times. Its specificity is unknown. The trim removed 5 bases at V and 8 bases at J, leaving 12 bases unmatched. The CDR3 spans 15 residues. Germline CDR1 and CDR2: LNHNV and YYDKDF (reference sequence). These same records also appear under a second study, on yellow fever vaccine responses in identical twins.

The receptor was isolated from a young woman in good health. Specimen: CD4+ T cells sorted from blood. The chain has TRBV15 and TRBJ2-1; TRBD2 matches at 7 bases. The CDR3 DNA reads as TGTGCCACCAGCGTAGATGGCAAACGGGGGGATGAGCAGTTCTTC. It codes for CATSVDGKRGDEQFF.